This TCR beta chain was recovered during a study of a mutant IDH1 vaccine in newly diagnosed glioma. Overall study findings and caveats: Vaccine-induced immune responses occurred in over 80% of patients.

This table comes from immunoSEQ multiplex PCR, and its TCRdb copy is limited to in-frame clones, with some not included. This table has about 98,000 clones, 80% to 90% appearing once. Worth noting for this clone: The antigen remains unidentified.

Time point given: baseline, week 1 (first vaccination visit). Sample treatment: pre-vaccination baseline after standard-of-care therapy. CDR1 and CDR2 from the germline V gene are LNHDA and SQIVND (reference sequence). V was cut by 10 bases and J by 2 bases, with 12 bases left in between. This CDR3 contains 12 residues. The sample here was PBMCs, taken from a glioma patient treated with radiotherapy, temozolomide or both. This sequence was found in a woman aged 50 to 60 with glioma. This rearrangement joins TRBV19 to TRBJ2-7; TRBD1 is a possible D gene (6 bases). CDR3 in amino acids: CATGDTPYEQYF. In DNA form, the CDR3 reads TGTGCCACCGGGGACACCCCCTACGAGCAGTACTTC.